The 18 T cell receptor beta chains below were found in one sample sequenced in a study of T cells in Graves' hyperthyroidism and ophthalmopathy. The CDR3 regions of TCR beta were amplified from RNA transcripts. First-round RT-PCR with HTBI primers amplified the TCR CDR3 region. TCRdb analysed the multiplex PCR reads with MiXCR anew, one entry per CDR3 protein. This table has about 560,000 distinct CDR3 sequences, approximately 15% appearing once. Source material: blood. The origin of the receptors is a young woman with Graves' hyperthyroidism.

The chain carries TRBV24-1 and TRBJ2-1; D uncertain. Germline loops: CDR1 KGHDR, CDR2 SFDVKD. Trimming took 5 bases from V and 6 from J, leaving 7 bases between them. The CDR3 is 12 residues long. In DNA, the CDR3 is TGTGCCACCAGTGTCTCTTTCAATGAGCAGTTCTTC. It is translated as CATSVSFNEQFF.

The table lists this clonotype with many counts. The chain has TRBV7-2 and TRBJ1-1; D gene ambiguous. The V and J ends lost 9 bases and 11 bases respectively, with 22 bases between them. There are 13 residues in the CDR3. CDR1 and CDR2 from the germline V gene are SGHTA and FQGNSA. The CDR3 here is CASHRPLNIEAFF. CDR3 nucleotide sequence: TGTGCCAGTCACCGCCCCCTCAACATAGAGGCTTTCTTT.

This clonotype has ten or more counts. The chain employs TRBV28 and TRBJ2-5; 7 bases are shared with TRBD2. The germline gives CDR1 MDHEN, CDR2 SYDVKM. J was trimmed by 7 bases and V by 7 bases; bases with no gene match: 6. This CDR3 region has 12 residues. CDR3 nucleotide sequence: TGTGCCAGCACCTCCGGGGAGGGGACCCAGTACTTC. Translation: CASTSGEGTQYF.

The chain employs TRBV6-2 or TRBV6-3 and TRBJ1-5; D gene unclear. CDR3 length: 13 residues. The germline CDR1 and CDR2 sequences are MNHEY and SVGEGT. Trimming left V 5 bases short and J 1 base short, with 6 bases between. The CDR3 protein is CASSTLSNQPQHF. CDR3 in DNA: TGTGCCAGCAGTACTTTAAGCAATCAGCCCCAGCATTTT.

The rearrangement uses TRBV24-1 and TRBJ2-3; TRBD2 agrees at 8 bases. With V trimmed by 3 bases and J by 3 bases, 10 bases remained unmatched. Per the germline V gene, CDR1 is KGHDR and CDR2 is SFDVKD. CDR3 size: 17 residues. CDR3 loop: CATSDGTRIRGTDTQYF. Here the CDR3 DNA reads TGTGCCACCAGTGATGGGACTAGGATAAGGGGAACAGATACGCAGTATTTT.

On this clonotype: Just one base apart from a much larger clone, this may be a read error. The chain couples TRBV20-1 to TRBJ2-5; possible D gene TRBD2, 5 bases. Looked up from germline, CDR1 is DFQATT and CDR2 is SNEGSKA (reference sequence). The CDR3 has 14 amino acids. CDR3 nucleotides: TGCAGTGCTAACGGGTTTTCCGAGGGAGAGACCCGGTACTTC. It translates to CSANGFSEGETRYF.

The chain joins TRBV6-1 to TRBJ2-3; no clear D gene. In germline, CDR1 is MNHNS, CDR2 SASEGT. Deletions cut 1 base from V and 1 base from J, with 9 bases between. The CDR3 extends over 15 amino acids. The CDR3 DNA reads as TGTGCCAGCAGTGAAGATTTAACAGGCACAGATACGCAGTATTTT. Amino acid sequence: CASSEDLTGTDTQYF.

This clonotype was seen at least ten times. The V call is TRBV2, the J call TRBJ1-5, with 9 bases aligning to TRBD1. Losses at the gene ends were 5 bases for V and 6 bases for J; bases not matched to a gene: 8. Germline-derived CDR1 and CDR2 are SNHLY and FYNNEI. The CDR3 has 15 amino acids. In DNA, the CDR3 is TGTGCCAGCAGTCCTCGAACAGGGGGCGGTCAGCCCCAGCATTTT. It encodes CASSPRTGGGQPQHF.

This clonotype occurred many times. V and J are TRBV6-2 or TRBV6-3 and TRBJ1-1; 8 positions match TRBD1. CDR1 is MNHEY and CDR2 is SVGEGT in the germline V gene. With V trimmed by 6 bases and J by 4 bases, 4 bases remained unmatched. The CDR3 extends over 13 amino acids. This chain's CDR3 is CASRNTGGTEAFF. CDR3 bases: TGTGCCAGCAGAAATACAGGGGGCACTGAAGCTTTCTTT.

V usage is TRBV24-1 and J usage is TRBJ2-1, with 9 bases fitting TRBD1. J was trimmed by 0 bases and V by 5 bases; bases with no gene match: 4. CDR3 size: 16 residues. From germline, CDR1 is KGHDR and CDR2 SFDVKD. For the CDR3, the DNA is TGTGCCACCAGTGGGACAGGGGAAACCTCCTACAATGAGCAGTTCTTC. Protein sequence: CATSGTGETSYNEQFF.

The chain links TRBV7-9 to TRBJ1-1; D perhaps matches TRBD1 (5 bases). Germline V gene data show CDR1 as SEHNR and CDR2 as FQNEAQ (reference sequence). The CDR3 totals 15 residues. V gave up 5 bases and J gave up 5 bases, with 18 bases separating them. The CDR3 DNA follows: TGTGCCAGCAGCCCCGATAAGGGGAGAGGAACTGAAGCTTTCTTT. This gives the protein CASSPDKGRGTEAFF.

This chain joins TRBV3-1 and TRBJ2-2; D call uncertain. The V gene's germline CDR1 is LGHDT and CDR2 YNNKEL (reference sequence). The CDR3 spans 15 residues. V was pared by 1 base and J by 2 bases, with 8 bases between. CDR3 bases: TGTGCCAGCAGCCAAGCCACAGCAAACACCGGGGAGCTGTTTTTT. It encodes CASSQATANTGELFF.

This clonotype was counted between two and nine times. V gene TRBV19 combines with J gene TRBJ1-5; D not resolved. The CDR3 runs 16 residues. Trimming pared 10 bases from V and 0 bases from J, leaving 19 bases between. From germline, CDR1 is LNHDA and CDR2 SQIVND (reference sequence). This chain's CDR3 is CATQPALLYSNQPQHF. CDR3 nucleotide sequence: TGTGCCACTCAGCCCGCTCTGCTGTATAGCAATCAGCCCCAGCATTTT.

The J gene is TRBJ2-1, the V gene TRBV12-5; a weak D match, TRBD1 (6 bases). V was clipped by 3 bases and J by 3 bases, with 9 bases between them. The CDR3 is 14 amino acids. Germline V gene lookup returns CDR1 LGHNT and CDR2 FRNRAP. DNA of the CDR3: TGTGCTAGTGGTTTCGGACAGCTCTACAATGAGCAGTTCTTC. Encoded protein: CASGFGQLYNEQFF.

This clonotype was seen a handful of times. The chain joins TRBV20-1 to TRBJ1-2; possible D gene TRBD1, 5 bases. Trimming shortened V by 6 bases and J by 4 bases, and 12 bases separated the two germline ends. Germline V gives CDR1 DFQATT, CDR2 SNEGSKA (reference sequence). The CDR3 runs 12 residues. The CDR3: CSARRGSYGYTF. The CDR3 DNA is TGCAGTGCCAGAAGGGGTAGCTATGGCTACACCTTC.

This clonotype appeared a few times. V and J are TRBV4-2 and TRBJ1-6; D is undetermined. Germline-derived CDR1 and CDR2 are LGHNA and YNFKEQ. The germline V and J ends were trimmed by 0 bases and 9 bases, with 15 bases remaining between them. This CDR3 spans 16 amino acids. The CDR3 DNA follows: TGTGCCAGCAGCCAAGATCGTGTCATGGGCGCTTCACCCCTCCACTTT. This translates into CASSQDRVMGASPLHF.

This clonotype appeared many times. The rearrangement joins TRBV30 to TRBJ1-6; maybe TRBD1 (5 bases). There are 14 residues in the CDR3. Between the trimmed V and J ends, which lost 4 bases and 15 bases, there was a span of 22 bases. Per germline, CDR1 GTSNPN and CDR2 SVGIG (reference sequence). In DNA form, the CDR3 reads TGTGCCTGGAACAGGCCTCCCCTAATTTCGGGCCTCCACTTT. This encodes CAWNRPPLISGLHF.

With respect to this clonotype: Compared with germline, one end of the junction differs, possibly owing to a read error. The V and J genes are TRBV14 and TRBJ2-1; D perhaps matches TRBD2 (6 bases). Germline assignment: CDR1 SGHDN and CDR2 FVKESK. The length of the CDR3 is 14 residues. The CDR3 coding sequence is TGTGCCAGCAGCCAAGTGGGACTGTCCAATGAGCACTTCTTC. Protein: CASSQVGLSNEHFF.